The 11 T cell receptor beta chains reported below all come from one sample, sequenced in a study of cytotoxic CD8 clonotypes in ibrutinib-treated CLL. The assay was immunoSEQ multiplex PCR, and TCRdb's table has in-frame clones only and misses some. The sample records under 200,000 clones, under 85% being singletons. Sequencing was performed on PBMCs, taken after 24 months of ibrutinib treatment. The source of these receptors is a human donor with chronic lymphocytic leukemia.

The chain employs TRBV11-2 and TRBJ2-2, with 10 bases that match TRBD2. This CDR3 region has 15 residues. The V gene's germline CDR1 is SGHAT and CDR2 FQNNGV. The V and J ends lost 5 bases and 8 bases, in that order; junction bases with no gene match: 8. CDR3 region: CASSPGLAGVGELFF. CDR3 in DNA: TGTGCCAGCAGCCCTGGGCTAGCGGGGGTAGGGGAGCTGTTTTTT.

V is TRBV9 and J is TRBJ2-3; TRBD1 might be the D (6 bases). The germline gives CDR1 SGDLS, CDR2 YYNGEE. The length of the CDR3 is 15 residues. V was shortened by 4 bases and J by 5 bases, with 17 bases between the two germline ends. CDR3 in DNA: TGTGCCAGCAGCCCCTACAGAGGGGGTGTAGATACGCAGTATTTT. Its translation: CASSPYRGGVDTQYF.

Only a few counts were recorded for this clone. This rearrangement joins TRBV30 to TRBJ1-1; D remains ambiguous. The CDR3 runs to 12 residues. V was trimmed by 0 bases and J by 5 bases, leaving 7 bases between them. Germline CDR1 is GTSNPN and CDR2 is SVGIG (reference sequence). CDR3 bases: TGTGCCTGGAGTGTACGGTGGACTGAAGCTTTCTTT. It is translated as CAWSVRWTEAFF.

The table lists this clone with a few counts. The J gene is TRBJ1-2, the V gene TRBV5-1, with 7 positions matching TRBD1. There are 14 residues in the CDR3. Germline CDR1 SGHRS, CDR2 YFSETQ. The trim removed 5 bases at V and 4 bases at J, leaving 8 bases unmatched. The DNA for the CDR3 is TGCGCCAGCAGGCGTATACAGGGGACCTATGGCTACACCTTC. Its protein is CASRRIQGTYGYTF.

This sequence joins TRBV27 and TRBJ2-7, with 14 bases identical to TRBD2. The J segment lost 7 bases and the V segment lost 3 bases, leaving 8 bases of the junction unmatched. The CDR3 totals 16 residues. Germline loops: CDR1 MNHEY, CDR2 SMNVEV (reference sequence). DNA for the CDR3: TGTGCCAGCAGTTTCGGACTAGCGGGAGGTCAGGGGGAGCAGTACTTC. Translation gives CASSFGLAGGQGEQYF.

The gene calls are TRBV7-9 and TRBJ1-1, with 7 bases matching TRBD1. CDR1 and CDR2 (germline): SEHNR, FQNEAQ (reference sequence). This CDR3 is built from 17 residues. V lost 6 bases, J lost 3 bases, and 16 bases stayed unmatched. CDR3: CASSSGETGEADTEAFF. CDR3 nucleotide sequence: TGTGCCAGCAGTTCGGGCGAAACAGGGGAGGCGGACACTGAAGCTTTCTTT.

The J gene is TRBJ2-7, the V gene TRBV27; D is unresolved. Germline CDR1 and CDR2: MNHEY and SMNVEV (reference sequence). The CDR3 covers 10 residues. The V end was cut by 8 bases, the J end by 0 bases, with 2 bases between. CDR3 sequence (DNA): TGTGCCAGCCTCTCCTACGAGCAGTACTTC. Translating gives CASLSYEQYF.

The V gene is TRBV7-2, the J gene TRBJ2-3; the match to TRBD2 covers 7 bases. From germline, CDR1 is SGHTA and CDR2 FQGNSA. This CDR3 is built from 16 residues. J gave up 1 base and V 5 bases, and 9 bases lay outside the gene matches. The CDR3 nucleotides read TGTGCCAGCAGCACCATTCGCCGGGGGGGCACAGATACGCAGTATTTT. This gives the protein CASSTIRRGGTDTQYF.

This chain connects TRBV5-4 to TRBJ2-5, with D tentatively TRBD2 (6 bases). The CDR3 is made up of 13 amino acids. Germline CDR1 and CDR2: SGHNT and YYREEE (reference sequence). Trimming removed 4 bases from V and 2 bases from J, with 9 bases in between. This CDR3 reads CASSGGGQETQYF. CDR3 bases: TGTGCCAGCAGCGGGGGAGGACAAGAGACCCAGTACTTC. The full variable domain, completed using reference TRBV5-4 and TRBJ2-5, is ETGVTQSPTHLIKTRGQQVTLRCSSQSGHNTVSWYQQALGQGPQFIFQYYREEENGRGNFPPRFSGLQFPNYSSELNVNALELDDSALYLCASSGGGQETQYFGPGTRLLVL.

V and J are TRBV11-3 and TRBJ2-1; D is possibly TRBD2 (5 bases). The germline V gene encodes CDR1 SGHNT and CDR2 YENEEA. The V and J ends lost 1 base and 10 bases respectively, with 17 bases between them. The CDR3 extends over 15 amino acids. In DNA, the CDR3 is TGTGCCAGCAGCTTAGGAAATCCCGGGGATGGGGAGCAGTTCTTC. Its translation: CASSLGNPGDGEQFF.

The chain employs TRBV18 and TRBJ2-5, with D tentatively TRBD2 (5 bases). Germline values: CDR1 KGHSH, CDR2 LQKENI. This CDR3 has 14 amino acids. V was cut by 6 bases and J by 5 bases, with 16 bases left in between. Here the CDR3 reads CASSPGVRSETQYF. The DNA for the CDR3 is TGTGCCAGCTCCCCCGGGGTACGATCGGAGACCCAGTACTTC.